What follows describes a single T cell receptor beta chain. This entry is derived from a study of cytomegalovirus exposure and HLA in healthy donors. Study information: Unique TCRs numbering some 80 million, obtained from HLA-typed donors, made up an early data release.

Primers included in the PCR were 60 Vbeta and 13 Jbeta primers. Measured with immunoSEQ multiplex PCR; TCRdb has only the in-frame clones, and not every one. Here the sample spans under 150,000 clones, 65% to 90% being singletons. V gave up 1 base and J gave up 8 bases, with 21 bases separating them. The CDR3 loop spans 17 amino acids. Per the germline V gene, CDR1 is SEHNR and CDR2 is FQNEAQ (reference sequence). The source of this sequence is a woman younger than 45 in good health and CMV-seronegative. The genes are TRBV7-9 and TRBJ2-1; D gene uncertain. The specimen was PBMCs. This CDR3 is CASSLGVTAGLWDEQFF. The CDR3 DNA sequence: TGTGCCAGCAGCTTAGGAGTCACGGCAGGCCTGTGGGATGAGCAGTTCTTC.